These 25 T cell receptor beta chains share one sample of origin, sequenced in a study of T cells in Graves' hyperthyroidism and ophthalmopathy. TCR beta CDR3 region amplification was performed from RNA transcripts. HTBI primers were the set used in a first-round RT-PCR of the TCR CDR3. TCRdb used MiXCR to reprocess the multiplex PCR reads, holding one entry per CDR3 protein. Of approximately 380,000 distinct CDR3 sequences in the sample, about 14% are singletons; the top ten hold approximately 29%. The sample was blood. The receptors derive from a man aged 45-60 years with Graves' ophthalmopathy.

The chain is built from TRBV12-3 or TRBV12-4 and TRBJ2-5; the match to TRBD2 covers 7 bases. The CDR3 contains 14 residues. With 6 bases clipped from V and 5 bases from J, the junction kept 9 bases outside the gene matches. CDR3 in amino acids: CASSRTSGVETQYF. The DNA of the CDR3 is TGTGCCAGCAGCCGGACTAGTGGAGTTGAGACCCAGTACTTC.

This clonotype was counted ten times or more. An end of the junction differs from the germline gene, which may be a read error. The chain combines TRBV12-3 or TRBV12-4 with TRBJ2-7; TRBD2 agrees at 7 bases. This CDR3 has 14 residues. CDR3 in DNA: TGTGCCAGCAGTCTAGCGGAGCTCTCCTACGGGCAGTACTTC. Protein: CASSLAELSYGQYF.

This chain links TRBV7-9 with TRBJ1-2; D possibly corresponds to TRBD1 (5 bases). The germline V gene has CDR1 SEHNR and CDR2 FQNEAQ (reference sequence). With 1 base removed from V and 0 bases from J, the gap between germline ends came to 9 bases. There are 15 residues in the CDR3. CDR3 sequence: CASSLGAGPNYGYTF. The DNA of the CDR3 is TGTGCCAGCAGCTTAGGAGCAGGGCCTAACTATGGCTACACCTTC.

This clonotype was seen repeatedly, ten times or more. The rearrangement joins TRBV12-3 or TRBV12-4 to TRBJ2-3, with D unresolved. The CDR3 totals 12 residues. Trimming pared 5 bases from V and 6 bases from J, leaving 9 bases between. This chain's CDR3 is CASSTELDTQYF. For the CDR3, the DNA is TGTGCCAGCAGTACCGAGTTGGATACGCAGTATTTT.

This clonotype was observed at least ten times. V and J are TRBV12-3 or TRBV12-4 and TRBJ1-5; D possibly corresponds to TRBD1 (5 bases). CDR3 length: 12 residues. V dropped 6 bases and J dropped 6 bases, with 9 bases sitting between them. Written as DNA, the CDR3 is TGTGCCAGCAGAGGGGCAGTTCAGCCCCAGCATTTT. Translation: CASRGAVQPQHF.

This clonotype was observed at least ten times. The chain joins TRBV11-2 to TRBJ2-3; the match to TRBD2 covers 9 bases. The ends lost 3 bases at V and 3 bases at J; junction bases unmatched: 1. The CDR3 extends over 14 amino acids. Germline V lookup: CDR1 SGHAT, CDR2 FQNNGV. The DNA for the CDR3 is TGTGCCAGCAGCTTGACTAGCGGAACAGATACGCAGTATTTT. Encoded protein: CASSLTSGTDTQYF.

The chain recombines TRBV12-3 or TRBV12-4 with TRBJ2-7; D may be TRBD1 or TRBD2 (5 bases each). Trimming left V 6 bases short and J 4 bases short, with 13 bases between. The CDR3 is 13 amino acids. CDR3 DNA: TGTGCCAGCAGCTGGGGGACGGGTTACGAGCAGTACTTC. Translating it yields CASSWGTGYEQYF.

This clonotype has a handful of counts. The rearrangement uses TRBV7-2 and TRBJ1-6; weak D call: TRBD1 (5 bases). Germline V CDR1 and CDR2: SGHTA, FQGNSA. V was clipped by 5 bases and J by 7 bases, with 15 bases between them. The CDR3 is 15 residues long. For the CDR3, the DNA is TGTGCCAGCAGCCCCGATGGCAGGGCGAATTCACCCCTCCACTTT. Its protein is CASSPDGRANSPLHF.

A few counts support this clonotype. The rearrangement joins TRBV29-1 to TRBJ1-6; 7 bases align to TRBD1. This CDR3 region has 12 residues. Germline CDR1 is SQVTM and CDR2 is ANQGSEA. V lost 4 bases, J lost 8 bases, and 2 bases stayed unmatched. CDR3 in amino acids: CSVADRDSPLHF. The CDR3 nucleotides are TGCAGCGTTGCCGACAGGGATTCACCCCTCCACTTT.

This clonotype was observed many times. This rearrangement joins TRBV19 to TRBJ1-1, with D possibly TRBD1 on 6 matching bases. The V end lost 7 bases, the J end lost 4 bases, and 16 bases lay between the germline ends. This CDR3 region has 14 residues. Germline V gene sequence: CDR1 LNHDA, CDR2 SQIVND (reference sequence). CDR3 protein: CASTTGQSRTEAFF. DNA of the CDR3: TGTGCCAGTACCACGGGACAAAGCCGCACTGAAGCTTTCTTT.

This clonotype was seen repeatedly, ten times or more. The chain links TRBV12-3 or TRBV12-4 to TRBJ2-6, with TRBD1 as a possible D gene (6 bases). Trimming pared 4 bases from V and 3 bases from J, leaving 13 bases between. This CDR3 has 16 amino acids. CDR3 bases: TGTGCCAGCAGTTCGACAGGTCTCTTTGGGGCCAACGTCCTGACTTTC. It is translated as CASSSTGLFGANVLTF.

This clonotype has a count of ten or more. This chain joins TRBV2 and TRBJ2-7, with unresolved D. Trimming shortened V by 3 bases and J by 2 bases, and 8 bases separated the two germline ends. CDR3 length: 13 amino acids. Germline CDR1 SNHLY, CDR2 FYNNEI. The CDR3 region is CASSDRPTYEQYF. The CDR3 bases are TGTGCCAGCAGTGATCGACCCACCTACGAGCAGTACTTC.

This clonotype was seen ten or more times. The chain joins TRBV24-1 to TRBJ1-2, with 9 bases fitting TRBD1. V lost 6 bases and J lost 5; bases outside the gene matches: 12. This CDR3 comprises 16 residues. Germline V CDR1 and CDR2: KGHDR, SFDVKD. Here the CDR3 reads CATSSGLGTGLYGYTF. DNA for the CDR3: TGTGCCACCAGTTCTGGCCTCGGGACAGGGTTGTATGGCTACACCTTC.

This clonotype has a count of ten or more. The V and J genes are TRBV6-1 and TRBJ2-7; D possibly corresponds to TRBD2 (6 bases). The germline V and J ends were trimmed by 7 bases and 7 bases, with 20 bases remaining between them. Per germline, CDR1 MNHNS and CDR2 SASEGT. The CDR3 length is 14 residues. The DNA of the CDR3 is TGTGCCAGCAAGGCTAGCGCTTCACTGCGGGAGCAGTACTTC. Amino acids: CASKASASLREQYF.

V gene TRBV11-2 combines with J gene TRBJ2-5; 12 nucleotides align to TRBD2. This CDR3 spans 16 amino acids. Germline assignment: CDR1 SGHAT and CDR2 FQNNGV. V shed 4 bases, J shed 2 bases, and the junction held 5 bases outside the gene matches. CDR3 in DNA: TGTGCCAGCAGCTATGGACTAGCGGGACGGCAAGAGACCCAGTACTTC. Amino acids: CASSYGLAGRQETQYF.

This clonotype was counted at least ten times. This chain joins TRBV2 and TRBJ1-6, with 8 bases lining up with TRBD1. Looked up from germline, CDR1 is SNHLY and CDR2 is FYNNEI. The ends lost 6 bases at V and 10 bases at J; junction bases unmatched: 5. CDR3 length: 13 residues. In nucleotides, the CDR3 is TGTGCCAGCAGGGCCAGGGGGCAGTCACCCCTCCACTTT. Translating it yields CASRARGQSPLHF.

CDR3 in DNA: TGCGCCAGCAGCTTGGAGCAGGGGGGCAATGAGCAGTTCTTC. Its protein is CASSLEQGGNEQFF. This chain joins TRBV5-1 and TRBJ2-1; tentatively, D is TRBD1 (7 bases). CDR1 is SGHRS, CDR2 YFSETQ, per germline. The CDR3 has 14 amino acids. V was cut by 0 bases and J by 6 bases, with 10 bases left in between. Using reference TRBV5-1 and TRBJ2-1 for the parts outside the CDR3, the full variable domain is KAGVTQTPRYLIKTRGQQVTLSCSPISGHRSVSWYQQTPGQGLQFLFEYFSETQRNKGNFPGRFSGRQFSNSRSEMNVSTLELGDSALYLCASSLEQGGNEQFFGPGTRLTVL.

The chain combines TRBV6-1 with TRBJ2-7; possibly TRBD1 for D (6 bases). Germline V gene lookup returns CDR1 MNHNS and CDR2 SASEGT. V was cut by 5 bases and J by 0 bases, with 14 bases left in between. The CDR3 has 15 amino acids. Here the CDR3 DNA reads TGTGCCAGCAGTACCCCCAGGGGCTACTCCTACGAGCAGTACTTC. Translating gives CASSTPRGYSYEQYF.

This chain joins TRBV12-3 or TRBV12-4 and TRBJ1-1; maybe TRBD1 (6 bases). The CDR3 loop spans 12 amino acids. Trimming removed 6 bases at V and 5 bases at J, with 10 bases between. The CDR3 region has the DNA TGTGCCAGCAGAGGGGGAGATACTGAAGCTTTCTTT. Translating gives CASRGGDTEAFF.

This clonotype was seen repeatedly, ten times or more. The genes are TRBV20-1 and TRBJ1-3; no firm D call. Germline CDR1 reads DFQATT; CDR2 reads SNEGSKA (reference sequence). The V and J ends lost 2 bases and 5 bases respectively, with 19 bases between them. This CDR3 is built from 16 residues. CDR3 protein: CSARPLGIEGRNTIYF. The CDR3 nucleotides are TGCAGTGCTAGACCCCTGGGAATAGAGGGCAGAAACACCATATATTTT.

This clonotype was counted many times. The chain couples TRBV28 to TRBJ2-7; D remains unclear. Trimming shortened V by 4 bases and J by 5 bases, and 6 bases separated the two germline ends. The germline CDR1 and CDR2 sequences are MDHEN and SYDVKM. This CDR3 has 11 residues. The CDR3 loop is CASSWMNEQYF. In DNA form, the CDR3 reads TGTGCCAGCAGTTGGATGAACGAGCAGTACTTC.

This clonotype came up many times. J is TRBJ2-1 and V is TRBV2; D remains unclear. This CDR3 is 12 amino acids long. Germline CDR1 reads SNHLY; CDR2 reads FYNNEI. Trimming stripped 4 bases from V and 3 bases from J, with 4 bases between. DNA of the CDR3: TGTGCCAGCAGTGTTGGCTACAATGAGCAGTTCTTC. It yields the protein CASSVGYNEQFF.

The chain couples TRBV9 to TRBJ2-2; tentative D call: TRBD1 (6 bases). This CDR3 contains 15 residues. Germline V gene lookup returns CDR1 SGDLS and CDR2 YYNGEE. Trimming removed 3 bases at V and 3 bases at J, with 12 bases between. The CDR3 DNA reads TGTGCCAGCAGCGCCACAGGGTCGGACACCGGGGAGCTGTTTTTT. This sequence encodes CASSATGSDTGELFF. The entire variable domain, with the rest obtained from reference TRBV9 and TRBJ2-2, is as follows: DSGVTQTPKHLITATGQRVTLRCSPRSGDLSVYWYQQSLDQGLQFLIQYYNGEERAKGNILERFSAQQFPDLHSELNLSSLELGDSALYFCASSATGSDTGELFFGEGSRLTVL.

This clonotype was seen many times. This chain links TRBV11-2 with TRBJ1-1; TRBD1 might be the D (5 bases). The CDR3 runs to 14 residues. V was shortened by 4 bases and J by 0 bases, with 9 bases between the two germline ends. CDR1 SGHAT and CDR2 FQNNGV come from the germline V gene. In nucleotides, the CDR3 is TGTGCCAGCAGCTCGCTAGGGGTGAACACTGAAGCTTTCTTT. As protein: CASSSLGVNTEAFF.

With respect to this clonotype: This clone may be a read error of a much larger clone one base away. CDR3 coding DNA: TGCAGTGCACCCGACAACCCCTACGAGCAGTACTTC. It encodes CSAPDNPYEQYF. The chain joins TRBV20-1 to TRBJ2-7; D unclear. The germline V gene encodes CDR1 DFQATT and CDR2 SNEGSKA (reference sequence). The CDR3 loop spans 12 amino acids. Trimming cost V 6 bases and J 2 bases, with 11 bases left between them.